This entry concerns a single TCR beta chain. Per the germline V gene, CDR1 is SGHRS and CDR2 is YFSETQ. V lost 2 bases to trimming and J lost 4 bases; unmatched junction nucleotides: 2. The CDR3 runs to 14 residues. This entry is derived from a study of T-cell reconstitution after alpha-beta-depleted transplantation in children. Preparation of the TCRbeta library involved a method that used unique molecular identifiers. A single record per CDR3 protein comes from TCRdb applying MiXCR to the PCR reads. The sample has 90,000 to 100,000 distinct CDR3 sequences, more than 20% seen once. The material was PBMCs, obtained before TCRalphabeta/CD19-depleted stem cell transplant. The receptor's source is a boy under 10 years old with acute lymphoblastic leukemia, due to receive a stem cell transplant. The J gene is TRBJ2-2, the V gene TRBV5-1; 7 nucleotides line up with TRBD1. The chain's CDR3 is CASSLQGTTGELFF. The CDR3 DNA is TGCGCCAGCAGCTTACAGGGGACCACCGGGGAGCTGTTTTTT. The full variable domain, rest sourced from reference TRBV5-1 and TRBJ2-2, is KAGVTQTPRYLIKTRGQQVTLSCSPISGHRSVSWYQQTPGQGLQFLFEYFSETQRNKGNFPGRFSGRQFSNSRSEMNVSTLELGDSALYLCASSLQGTTGELFFGEGSRLTVL.